The next 23 T cell receptor beta chains were all read from a single sample in a study of T-cell reconstitution after alpha-beta-depleted transplantation in children. It was with unique molecular identifiers that the TCRbeta library was prepared. TCRdb fed the PCR reads into MiXCR, producing one record per CDR3 protein. The sample has some 500,000 distinct CDR3 sequences; 32% are singletons. The specimen comprised PBMCs from the stem cell graft donor, sampled from the stem cell graft. The receptors were sampled from a human donor who donated a stem cell graft to a child with aplastic anemia.

This clonotype has more than one count but fewer than ten. The genes are TRBV7-2 and TRBJ1-2; D not certain. Germline CDR1 SGHTA, CDR2 FQGNSA. Trimming cost V 6 bases and J 4 bases, with 15 bases left between them. This CDR3 has 14 amino acids. CDR3 residues: CASSNLVLSYGYTF. In nucleotides, the CDR3 is TGTGCCAGCAGTAATTTAGTTCTAAGCTATGGCTACACCTTC.

The chain joins TRBV20-1 to TRBJ2-7; 9 bases are shared with TRBD2. Trimming took 3 bases from V and 2 from J; bases not matched to a gene: 11. From germline, CDR1 is DFQATT and CDR2 SNEGSKA (reference sequence). This CDR3 is built from 16 residues. As DNA, the CDR3 is TGCAGTGCTAGTAAGAATGGTGTAGCGGGAGCCTACGAGCAGTACTTC. Translating gives CSASKNGVAGAYEQYF.

There are a few counts of this clonotype. The CDR3 coding sequence is TGTGCCAGTAGTACCCGGGACGGCTTACGGACCACTGAAGCTTTCTTT. Residues: CASSTRDGLRTTEAFF. The V gene is TRBV19, the J gene TRBJ1-1; D is perhaps TRBD1 (5 bases). Per germline, CDR1 LNHDA and CDR2 SQIVND (reference sequence). V was pared by 4 bases and J by 4 bases, with 19 bases between. This CDR3 is built from 16 residues.

The V and J genes are TRBV15 and TRBJ2-7; D is perhaps TRBD1 or TRBD2 (5 bases each). Germline V gene sequence: CDR1 LNHNV, CDR2 YYDKDF (reference sequence). The V gene lost 6 bases and the J gene lost 9 bases, with 12 bases spanning the gap. The CDR3 extends over 11 amino acids. DNA for the CDR3: TGTGCCACCAGGGCAGGGACCATGCAGTACGTC. This encodes CATRAGTMQYV.

In this sample, this clonotype turned up a few times. This rearrangement joins TRBV7-2 to TRBJ2-3, with TRBD1 matching over 8 bases. CDR3 size: 13 residues. V shed 5 bases, J shed 6 bases, and the junction held 4 bases outside the gene matches. Germline CDR1 reads SGHTA; CDR2 reads FQGNSA. The CDR3 DNA sequence: TGTGCCAGCAGCAACAGGGGGAGGGATACGCAGTATTTT. This gives the protein CASSNRGRDTQYF.

This clonotype was seen only once. This chain joins TRBV10-3 and TRBJ2-5; D possibly corresponds to TRBD1 (6 bases). The V gene lost 4 bases and the J gene lost 0 bases, with 12 bases spanning the gap. The CDR3 extends over 15 amino acids. CDR1 and CDR2 from the germline V gene are ENHRY and SYGVKD. CDR3 residues: CAISGQESHQETQYF. DNA of the CDR3: TGTGCCATCAGTGGACAGGAGTCCCACCAAGAGACCCAGTACTTC.

The chain links TRBV4-3 to TRBJ1-4; D is undetermined. The germline CDR1 and CDR2 sequences are LGHNA and YSLEER. Trimming cost V 1 base and J 8 bases, with 14 bases left between them. This CDR3 region has 15 residues. The CDR3 DNA follows: TGCGCCAGCAGCCAAGGCTTGGCGGTAGCCGAAAAACTGTTTTTT. It specifies CASSQGLAVAEKLFF.

The chain recombines TRBV6-6 with TRBJ2-5; D is possibly TRBD1 (6 bases). Germline V lookup: CDR1 MNHNY, CDR2 SVGAGI (reference sequence). The CDR3 loop spans 12 amino acids. V lost 7 bases and J lost 1, with 7 bases in between. In nucleotides, the CDR3 is TGTGCCAGCACAGGGGTCCAAGAGACCCAGTACTTC. This translates into CASTGVQETQYF.

This clonotype was seen a handful of times. The rearrangement uses TRBV6-1 and TRBJ1-5; the D gene is possibly TRBD1 (6 bases). The V gene lost 6 bases and the J gene lost 1 base, with 19 bases spanning the gap. Germline V lookup: CDR1 MNHNS, CDR2 SASEGT. This CDR3 region has 17 residues. Here the CDR3 reads CASSRPGTPGSNQPQHF. The CDR3 DNA is TGTGCCAGCAGCCGACCTGGGACACCCGGCAGCAATCAGCCCCAGCATTTT.

This clonotype was seen more than once but under ten times. This chain links TRBV5-1 with TRBJ1-4; D not certain. The CDR3 is 14 residues long. Trimming left V 10 bases short and J 2 bases short, with 15 bases between. Germline-derived CDR1 and CDR2 are SGHRS and YFSETQ. The chain's CDR3 is CACSDRATNEKLFF. The CDR3 coding sequence is TGCGCCTGTTCCGATAGGGCTACTAATGAAAAACTGTTTTTT.

This clonotype appeared a few times. This chain joins TRBV6-1 and TRBJ2-7, with D maybe TRBD1 (6 bases). This CDR3 contains 13 residues. V shed 7 bases and J shed 1 base, with 11 bases lying between them. The germline V gene has CDR1 MNHNS and CDR2 SASEGT. The CDR3 is CASILGGSYEQYF. Here the CDR3 DNA reads TGTGCCAGCATCTTAGGGGGTTCCTACGAGCAGTACTTC.

The V and J genes are TRBV7-2 and TRBJ2-3; 12 bases match TRBD2. The germline V gene has CDR1 SGHTA and CDR2 FQGNSA. CDR3 length equals 16 residues. V lost 4 bases to trimming and J lost 7 bases; unmatched junction nucleotides: 9. The CDR3 protein is CASSYRTSGIGNTQYF. Written as DNA, the CDR3 is TGTGCCAGCAGCTACCGGACTAGCGGGATAGGAAATACGCAGTATTTT.

V gene TRBV6-5 combines with J gene TRBJ1-4; D is perhaps TRBD1 (5 bases). The CDR3 length is 14 residues. V lost 4 bases and J 6 bases, leaving 12 bases between the germline ends. CDR1 and CDR2 (germline): MNHEY, SVGAGI. This CDR3 reads CASSWPAGDEKLFF. The CDR3 nucleotides are TGTGCCAGCAGTTGGCCAGCGGGGGATGAAAAACTGTTTTTT.

The J gene is TRBJ1-5, the V gene TRBV28; D may be TRBD1 (5 bases). Germline lookup yields CDR1 MDHEN and CDR2 SYDVKM. The CDR3 contains 14 residues. Trimming took 1 base from V and 6 from J, leaving 10 bases between them. The CDR3, as DNA: TGTGCCAGCAGTTTATCAGGGTCGGGTCAGCCCCAGCATTTT. This encodes CASSLSGSGQPQHF.

V is TRBV6-1 and J is TRBJ1-1; D unresolved. This CDR3 region has 15 residues. Trimming took off 0 bases at V and 4 bases at J, with 12 bases between the two ends. Germline V gives CDR1 MNHNS, CDR2 SASEGT. The CDR3 coding sequence is TGTGCCAGCAGTGAAGCGTACGGGCAAGGCACTGAAGCTTTCTTT. Translating gives CASSEAYGQGTEAFF.

The genes are TRBV5-1 and TRBJ2-3; 7 nucleotides align to TRBD1. V was pared by 3 bases and J by 0 bases, with 13 bases of the junction left unmatched. This CDR3 contains 18 residues. Germline V gives CDR1 SGHRS, CDR2 YFSETQ. CDR3 coding DNA: TGCGCCAGCAGCTCGCGTCGTTACAGGGGCTCAAGCACAGATACGCAGTATTTT. Protein product: CASSSRRYRGSSTDTQYF.

This clonotype has only a few counts. The rearrangement uses TRBV29-1 and TRBJ1-2; 8 bases map to TRBD1. With V trimmed by 5 bases and J by 6 bases, 14 bases remained unmatched. The CDR3 spans 15 residues. Germline-derived CDR1 and CDR2 are SQVTM and ANQGSEA. The CDR3 DNA sequence: TGCAGCGTTTCGGGACAGGAATATCTCGGCGATGGCTACACCTTC. Translated: CSVSGQEYLGDGYTF.

On this clonotype: At one end the junction does not follow the germline gene, possibly because of a read error. The gene calls are TRBV28 and TRBJ1-5; 9 bases fit TRBD1. The CDR3 runs to 15 residues. In germline, CDR1 is MDHEN, CDR2 SYDVKM. The CDR3, as DNA: TGTACCAGCAGGGTACAGGGGGCGCAGGATCAGCCCCAGCATTTT. It codes for CTSRVQGAQDQPQHF.

This rearrangement joins TRBV25-1 to TRBJ1-1; 7 nucleotides align to TRBD1. The trim removed 6 bases at V and 7 bases at J, leaving 11 bases unmatched. The length of the CDR3 is 14 residues. The germline V gene encodes CDR1 MGHDK and CDR2 SYGVNS. CDR3 nucleotide sequence: TGTGCCAGCAGCTTCAAAGGGACAGAATATGAAGCTTTCTTT. It encodes CASSFKGTEYEAFF.

With regard to this clonotype: The junction does not match germline at one end; this may be a read error. The J gene is TRBJ2-1, the V gene TRBV20-1; 7 bases agree with TRBD2. CDR3 length equals 11 residues. Germline V lookup: CDR1 DFQATT, CDR2 SNEGSKA (reference sequence). DNA for the CDR3: TGCAGTGCTAGAGATGCGGCGGGAGCGGTCTTC. It yields the protein CSARDAAGAVF.

This clonotype has just a few counts. This chain joins TRBV18 and TRBJ1-2; TRBD1 agrees at 8 bases. Germline values: CDR1 KGHSH, CDR2 LQKENI. J lost 6 bases, V lost 6 bases, and 15 bases had no gene match. The CDR3 runs 16 residues. The CDR3 nucleotides are TGTGCCAGCTCCCTTAATTACGGACAGGGTGAGGATGGCTACACCTTC. Its protein is CASSLNYGQGEDGYTF.

V and J are TRBV20-1 and TRBJ2-1, with TRBD2 as a possible D gene (7 bases). The V and J ends lost 6 bases and 8 bases respectively, with 20 bases between them. Germline CDR1 reads DFQATT; CDR2 reads SNEGSKA (reference sequence). The CDR3 totals 14 residues. Written as DNA, the CDR3 is TGCAGTGCAGGGGGGGCGGGAGCGGTGGATGAGCAGTTCTTC. Its translation is CSAGGAGAVDEQFF.

V usage is TRBV6-2 or TRBV6-3 and J usage is TRBJ1-1, with D uncertain. V shed 0 bases and J shed 1 base, with 12 bases lying between them. Germline assignment: CDR1 MNHEY and CDR2 SVGEGT. The CDR3 totals 16 residues. CDR3: CASSYSNGQPNTEAFF. CDR3 nucleotide sequence: TGTGCCAGCAGTTACTCGAACGGGCAGCCGAACACTGAAGCTTTCTTT.